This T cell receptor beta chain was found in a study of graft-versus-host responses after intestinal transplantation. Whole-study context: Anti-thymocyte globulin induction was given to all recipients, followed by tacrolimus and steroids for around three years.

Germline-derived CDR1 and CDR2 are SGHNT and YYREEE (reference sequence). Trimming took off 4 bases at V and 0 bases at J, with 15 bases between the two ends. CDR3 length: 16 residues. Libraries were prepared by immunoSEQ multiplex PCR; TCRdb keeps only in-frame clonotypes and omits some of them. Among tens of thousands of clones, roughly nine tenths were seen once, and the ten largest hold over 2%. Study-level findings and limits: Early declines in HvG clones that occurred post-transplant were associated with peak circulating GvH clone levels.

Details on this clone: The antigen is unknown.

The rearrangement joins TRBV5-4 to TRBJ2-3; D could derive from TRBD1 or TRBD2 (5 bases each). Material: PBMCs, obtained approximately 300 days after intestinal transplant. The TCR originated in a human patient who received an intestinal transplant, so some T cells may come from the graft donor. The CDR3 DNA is TGTGCCAGCAGCCACACACCTGGGGGTAGCACAGATACGCAGTATTTT. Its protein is CASSHTPGGSTDTQYF. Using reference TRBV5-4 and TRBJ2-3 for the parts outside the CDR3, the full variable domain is ETGVTQSPTHLIKTRGQQVTLRCSSQSGHNTVSWYQQALGQGPQFIFQYYREEENGRGNFPPRFSGLQFPNYSSELNVNALELDDSALYLCASSHTPGGSTDTQYFGPGTRLTVL.